The 16 T cell receptor beta chains below all came from one sample that was sequenced in a study of cytomegalovirus exposure and HLA in healthy donors. This PCR relied on a set of 60 Vbeta primers and 13 Jbeta primers. Some clones are missing from TCRdb's copy, which holds only in-frame ones; the method was immunoSEQ multiplex PCR. Here the sample spans approximately 200,000 clones, about 81% being singletons. Input material: PBMCs. The receptors derive from a woman aged 18-29 years in good health and CMV-seropositive.

In its sample, this clone was seen once. The chain is built from TRBV11-2 and TRBJ2-2, with 10 positions matching TRBD1. The CDR3 has 16 amino acids. Germline trimming cut 1 base from V and 5 bases from J; bases unmatched to any gene: 4. Germline CDR1 and CDR2: SGHAT and FQNNGV. The CDR3 protein is CASSLARTGGTGELFF. As DNA, the CDR3 is TGTGCCAGCAGCTTAGCTCGGACAGGGGGGACCGGGGAGCTGTTTTTT.

The V call is TRBV25-1, the J call TRBJ2-1; weak D call: TRBD1 (6 bases). The CDR3 sequence is 13 residues long. CDR1 and CDR2 (germline): MGHDK, SYGVNS. V shed 3 bases and J shed 7 bases, with 10 bases lying between them. The DNA of the CDR3 is TGTGCCAGCAGTGACAGGGGAGAGAATGAGCAGTTCTTC. Its translation is CASSDRGENEQFF.

V and J are TRBV28 and TRBJ1-2, with no clear D. The CDR3 totals 13 residues. Trimming cost V 4 bases and J 4 bases, with 10 bases left between them. Germline CDR1 is MDHEN and CDR2 is SYDVKM. The CDR3 region is CASSSTLSYGYTF. CDR3 sequence (DNA): TGTGCCAGCAGTTCAACCTTGAGCTATGGCTACACCTTC.

The V call is TRBV30, the J call TRBJ1-6, with 8 bases lining up with TRBD1. V dropped 4 bases and J dropped 7; count of bases not matched to a gene: 12. This CDR3 spans 16 amino acids. Germline lookup yields CDR1 GTSNPN and CDR2 SVGIG (reference sequence). CDR3 nucleotide sequence: TGTGCCTGGATCGGGGGACAGGTCAAGGAAAATTCACCCCTCCACTTT. Its translation: CAWIGGQVKENSPLHF.

The chain combines TRBV14 with TRBJ2-3, with D perhaps TRBD1 (7 bases). The CDR3 loop spans 18 amino acids. V was pared by 0 bases and J by 4 bases, with 20 bases between. Germline lookup yields CDR1 SGHDN and CDR2 FVKESK. DNA for the CDR3: TGTGCCAGCAGCCAAGACGGGGGCAGGGGGTATTACTCAGATACGCAGTATTTT. This codes for CASSQDGGRGYYSDTQYF.

The chain uses TRBV2 and TRBJ2-5; 12 nucleotides match TRBD2. The CDR3 has 16 residues. The V segment lost 7 bases and the J segment 4 bases; nucleotides outside the gene matches: 10. Per germline, CDR1 SNHLY and CDR2 FYNNEI. CDR3 in amino acids: CASTGTSGGRGETQYF. The DNA of the CDR3 is TGTGCCAGCACCGGTACTAGCGGGGGGCGGGGAGAGACCCAGTACTTC.

This clone was counted a single time. This rearrangement joins TRBV7-3 to TRBJ2-7, with D tentatively TRBD1 (5 bases). The CDR3 spans 15 residues. The V and J ends lost 1 base and 0 bases respectively, with 10 bases between them. Per germline, CDR1 SGHTA and CDR2 FQGTGA. In nucleotides, the CDR3 is TGTGCCAGCAGCTTAAATCCTAGGGGCTCCTACGAGCAGTACTTC. Its translation: CASSLNPRGSYEQYF.

The chain carries TRBV7-2 and TRBJ2-7, with 8 bases matching TRBD1. Germline values: CDR1 SGHTA, CDR2 FQGNSA. The ends lost 5 bases at V and 6 bases at J; junction bases unmatched: 6. This CDR3 comprises 13 residues. CDR3 nucleotides: TGTGCCAGCAGCACCCGGACAGGGATCGAGCAGTACTTC. Translating gives CASSTRTGIEQYF.

The chain recombines TRBV11-2 with TRBJ1-1; D may be TRBD1 (5 bases). The CDR3 contains 14 residues. V shed 6 bases and J shed 11 bases, with 22 bases lying between them. Germline V gene lookup returns CDR1 SGHAT and CDR2 FQNNGV. In nucleotides, the CDR3 is TGTGCCAGCAGATGGACATTCGAGAATGGGAGGGCTTTCTTT. Translation gives CASRWTFENGRAFF.

The CDR3 coding sequence is TGTGCCAGCAGCTTAGGGGGGACTAGCACAGATACGCAGTATTTT. It translates to CASSLGGTSTDTQYF. The rearrangement links TRBV11-2 to TRBJ2-3; D possibly corresponds to TRBD2 (6 bases). The V gene's germline CDR1 is SGHAT and CDR2 FQNNGV. Trimming left V 1 base short and J 0 bases short, with 8 bases between. The CDR3 runs 15 residues.

Worth noting for this clone: At one end, the junction sequence differs from germline, possibly due to a read error. The chain combines TRBV6-1 with TRBJ1-5; D possibly corresponds to TRBD1 (5 bases). The CDR3 totals 14 residues. Per germline, CDR1 MNHNS and CDR2 SASEGT. The CDR3 loop reads CASSEARTVPTGEF. CDR3 bases: TGTGCCAGCAGTGAAGCCAGGACGGTCCCCACGGGGGAGTTT.

This chain connects TRBV6-6 to TRBJ2-3; D is unresolved. V was trimmed by 6 bases and J by 5 bases, leaving 12 bases between them. CDR1 and CDR2 (germline): MNHNY, SVGAGI (reference sequence). This CDR3 is built from 13 residues. CDR3 nucleotides: TGTGCCAGCAGGGGTCGGGTTGGAGATACGCAGTATTTT. Translated, it gives CASRGRVGDTQYF.

This sequence joins TRBV2 and TRBJ2-7, with TRBD1 as a possible D gene (6 bases). V shed 6 bases and J shed 7 bases, with 13 bases lying between them. The germline V gene encodes CDR1 SNHLY and CDR2 FYNNEI. The CDR3 sequence is 12 residues long. In nucleotides, the CDR3 is TGTGCCAGCAGCCAAGGGGGTAGAGAGCAGTACGTC. It encodes CASSQGGREQYV.

The J gene is TRBJ2-3, the V gene TRBV4-3; 8 nucleotides line up with TRBD2. This CDR3 is 14 amino acids long. Germline values: CDR1 LGHNA, CDR2 YSLEER. Germline trimming cut 4 bases from V and 6 bases from J; bases unmatched to any gene: 6. CDR3 protein: CASSPGLAQDTQYF. The CDR3 bases are TGCGCCAGCAGCCCTGGACTAGCCCAGGATACGCAGTATTTT.

The rearrangement links TRBV19 to TRBJ2-2; D gene ambiguous. V lost 0 bases and J lost 5, with 10 bases in between. CDR1 and CDR2 from the germline V gene are LNHDA and SQIVND (reference sequence). The CDR3 runs to 15 residues. CDR3 region: CASSIDPGGTGELFF. The DNA for the CDR3 is TGTGCCAGTAGTATAGATCCGGGTGGGACCGGGGAGCTGTTTTTT.

The gene calls are TRBV19 and TRBJ1-2, with TRBD1 identical over 7 bases. The germline CDR1 and CDR2 sequences are LNHDA and SQIVND (reference sequence). This CDR3 contains 15 residues. The J segment lost 1 base and the V segment lost 5 bases, leaving 7 bases of the junction unmatched. CDR3 residues: CASSVTGTVNYGYTF. The CDR3 DNA reads TGTGCCAGTAGTGTGACCGGGACAGTTAACTATGGCTACACCTTC.